Listed here are 24 T cell receptor beta chains from one sample, sequenced in a study of T cells after yellow fever vaccination. Each CDR3 protein gets one entry after TCRdb re-called the 5' RACE reads with MiXCR. The sample holds some 500,000 distinct CDR3 sequences; roughly 12% are singletons and the top ten take roughly 13%. Sequences were derived from PBMCs, sampled on the day of the yellow fever booster vaccination. The receptor source for this set is a young man who received the YFV17D yellow fever vaccine.

This clonotype has just a few counts. The chain recombines TRBV20-1 with TRBJ2-7, with TRBD2 identical over 7 bases. This CDR3 has 14 residues. V gave up 7 bases and J gave up 0 bases; unmatched junction bases: 9. CDR1 is DFQATT and CDR2 is SNEGSKA in the germline V gene (reference sequence). In nucleotides, the CDR3 is TGCAGTGTTAACCCGAGACTAGCCTCCTACGAGCAGTACTTC. Its translation: CSVNPRLASYEQYF.

For the CDR3, the DNA is TGTGCCAGCTCACCACCGGGTAAAACAGGGGTTTACGAGCAGTACTTC. Protein sequence: CASSPPGKTGVYEQYF. This chain joins TRBV18 and TRBJ2-7; TRBD1 aligns across 7 bases. After removal of 0 bases from V and 4 bases from J, the junction contained 9 bases not matched to a gene. The length of the CDR3 is 16 residues. From germline, CDR1 is KGHSH and CDR2 LQKENI.

The J gene is TRBJ2-4, the V gene TRBV18; 7 positions agree with TRBD2. The CDR3 contains 15 residues. J lost 4 bases, V lost 1 base, and 4 bases had no gene match. The germline V gene has CDR1 KGHSH and CDR2 LQKENI. CDR3 residues: CASSPLTGGKNIQYF. The CDR3 region has the DNA TGTGCCAGCTCACCACTTACCGGGGGGAAAAACATTCAGTACTTC. Full variable domain (outside the CDR3, taken from reference TRBV18 and TRBJ2-4): NAGVMQNPRHLVRRRGQEARLRCSPMKGHSHVYWYRQLPEEGLKFMVYLQKENIIDESGMPKERFSAEFPKEGPSILRIQQVVRGDSAAYFCASSPLTGGKNIQYFGAGTRLSVL.

V is TRBV5-1 and J is TRBJ2-1; D is uncertain. The CDR3 sequence is 12 residues long. V lost 4 bases and J 6 bases, leaving 8 bases between the germline ends. Germline CDR1 reads SGHRS; CDR2 reads YFSETQ. CDR3 in amino acids: CASSQHINEQFF. CDR3 DNA: TGCGCCAGCAGCCAGCATATCAATGAGCAGTTCTTC.

The chain joins TRBV3-1 to TRBJ2-7; a possible D gene is TRBD1 (6 bases). With 3 bases removed from V and 3 bases from J, the gap between germline ends came to 15 bases. The CDR3 is 15 amino acids. Germline assignment: CDR1 LGHDT and CDR2 YNNKEL (reference sequence). CDR3 sequence: CASSQPGTLFYEQYF. The CDR3 bases are TGTGCCAGCAGCCAGCCCGGGACACTGTTCTACGAGCAGTACTTC.

This clonotype was detected ten times or more. The chain is built from TRBV29-1 and TRBJ2-7; D unclear. The CDR3 covers 12 residues. Deletions cut 4 bases from V and 6 bases from J, with 13 bases between. In germline, CDR1 is SQVTM, CDR2 ANQGSEA. The CDR3 reads CSVVFMGIEQYF. CDR3 in DNA: TGCAGCGTTGTTTTTATGGGCATCGAGCAGTACTTC.

This clonotype has at least ten counts. The J gene is TRBJ1-1, the V gene TRBV6-1; a weak D match, TRBD1 (6 bases). Trimming pared 5 bases from V and 6 bases from J, leaving 10 bases between. The CDR3 length is 12 residues. Germline V lookup: CDR1 MNHNS, CDR2 SASEGT. The CDR3 sequence: CASSRQVAEAFF. Here the CDR3 DNA reads TGTGCCAGCAGTAGACAGGTGGCTGAAGCTTTCTTT.

This clonotype was picked up a small number of times. This sequence joins TRBV12-3 or TRBV12-4 and TRBJ2-7; D may be TRBD1 (6 bases). The CDR3 consists of 13 residues. Trimming cost V 2 bases and J 6 bases, with 11 bases left between them. The DNA for the CDR3 is TGTGCCAGCAGTTTAAACCACAGGGTCGAGCAGTACTTC. Its translation is CASSLNHRVEQYF.

In this sample, this clonotype turned up a few times. This chain joins TRBV21-1 and TRBJ2-5; TRBD1, the D gene given by the table, was not confirmed from the DNA. TRBV21-1 constitutes a pseudogene. CDR3 length: 14 amino acids. CDR3 DNA: TGTGCCAGCAGCAAAGGCCCCGGGCGGGAGACCCAGTACTTC. This gives the protein CASSKGPGRETQYF.

This chain joins TRBV7-2 and TRBJ1-6; D gene uncertain. This CDR3 has 14 residues. CDR1 is SGHTA, CDR2 FQGNSA, per germline. For the CDR3, the DNA is TGTGCGACCCAGACGGATAACTGGAATTCACCCCTCCACTTT. It encodes CATQTDNWNSPLHF.

This clonotype was detected many times. CDR3 sequence reads: CASSLGREGIQYF. In DNA form, the CDR3 reads TGTGCCAGCAGTTTGGGGCGTGAGGGCATTCAGTACTTC. V gene TRBV12-3 or TRBV12-4 combines with J gene TRBJ2-4; possibly TRBD1 or TRBD2 for D (5 bases each). The ends were cut back, 3 bases at V and 9 bases at J, with 12 bases in the middle. CDR3 length: 13 residues.

This chain links TRBV29-1 with TRBJ2-2, with D maybe TRBD1 (5 bases). The CDR3 spans 13 residues. Germline loops: CDR1 SQVTM, CDR2 ANQGSEA. The CDR3 sequence is CIPGYPNTGELFF. The CDR3 bases are TGCATTCCAGGGTACCCGAACACCGGGGAGCTGTTTTTT.

CDR3 in amino acids: CASRISSTDTQYF. CDR3 coding DNA: TGTGCCAGCAGAATTAGCAGCACAGATACGCAGTATTTT. The chain links TRBV27 to TRBJ2-3; D unresolved. This CDR3 is 13 amino acids long. In germline, CDR1 is MNHEY, CDR2 SMNVEV (reference sequence). V was clipped by 6 bases and J by 0 bases, with 7 bases between them.

The sample holds a few counts of this clonotype. The chain carries TRBV6-4 and TRBJ2-7; 7 bases align to TRBD2. Germline CDR1 reads MRHNA; CDR2 reads SNTAGT. After removal of 8 bases from V and 6 bases from J, the junction contained 13 bases not matched to a gene. This CDR3 has 14 amino acids. DNA of the CDR3: TGTGCCAGCTCCCCCGGGACTACGCCGGGCGAGCAGTACTTC. Translating gives CASSPGTTPGEQYF.

This clonotype was detected ten times or more. The V call is TRBV12-3 or TRBV12-4, the J call TRBJ2-7, with 8 nucleotides matching TRBD2. The V gene end was trimmed by 5 bases and the J gene end by 3 bases; junction bases not matched to a gene: 6. This CDR3 is 14 amino acids long. CDR3 protein: CASSPREGLYEQYF. The DNA for the CDR3 is TGTGCCAGCAGTCCACGGGAGGGCCTCTACGAGCAGTACTTC.

This clonotype appeared a few times. DNA of the CDR3: TGCGCCAGCAGCCAAGAGTTTGGGAGTGAGCAGTACTTC. Its translation is CASSQEFGSEQYF. The chain combines TRBV4-3 with TRBJ2-7; the D gene is possibly TRBD2 (5 bases). Germline CDR1 reads LGHNA; CDR2 reads YSLEER. The CDR3 loop spans 13 amino acids. V dropped 0 bases and J dropped 7 bases, with 10 bases sitting between them.

The rearrangement links TRBV15 to TRBJ1-2; D is undetermined. Trimming took off 0 bases at V and 2 bases at J, with 4 bases between the two ends. CDR3 size: 13 residues. Germline assignment: CDR1 LNHNV and CDR2 YYDKDF (reference sequence). This chain's CDR3 is CATSRDANYGYTF. CDR3 nucleotides: TGTGCCACCAGCAGAGATGCCAACTATGGCTACACCTTC.

As regards this clonotype: At one boundary the junction diverges from the germline segment, which might be a read error. This rearrangement joins TRBV24-1 to TRBJ2-6; 9 nucleotides line up with TRBD2. The CDR3 is 15 residues long. In germline, CDR1 is KGHDR, CDR2 SFDVKD. CDR3 loop: CATSDSRGGVNVLTF. CDR3 nucleotide sequence: TGTGCCACCAGTGATTCGCGGGGGGGGGTCAACGTCCTGACTTTC.

In this sample, this clonotype turned up a few times. The V call is TRBV9, the J call TRBJ2-1, with 9 bases fitting TRBD1. Germline CDR1 SGDLS, CDR2 YYNGEE. With V trimmed by 2 bases and J by 8 bases, 11 bases remained unmatched. The CDR3 covers 16 residues. CDR3 amino acids: CASSVAGQGRIDEQFF. CDR3 DNA: TGTGCCAGCAGCGTCGCGGGACAGGGTCGTATCGATGAGCAGTTCTTC.

This clonotype was found a few times. The rearrangement links TRBV28 to TRBJ2-1; 7 bases align to TRBD2. V was clipped by 6 bases and J by 4 bases; unmatched bases: 15. Germline CDR1 and CDR2: MDHEN and SYDVKM. This CDR3 has 17 residues. The DNA of the CDR3 is TGTGCCAGCAGAGGGTTGATAATTAGCGGGCCGTACAATGAGCAGTTCTTC. As protein: CASRGLIISGPYNEQFF.

The V and J genes are TRBV7-2 and TRBJ2-5; D not resolved. There are 16 residues in the CDR3. V lost 1 base and J 4 bases, leaving 16 bases between the germline ends. CDR1 is SGHTA, CDR2 FQGNSA, per germline. For the CDR3, the DNA is TGTGCCAGCAGCTTAGAACGAATAGTTGGTAGAGAGACCCAGTACTTC. This translates into CASSLERIVGRETQYF.

Only a few counts were recorded for this clonotype. The CDR3 is CASKAGPSYNEQFF. In nucleotides, the CDR3 is TGTGCCAGCAAGGCAGGACCCTCCTACAATGAGCAGTTCTTC. The V and J genes are TRBV19 and TRBJ2-1; D unclear. Germline V gene lookup returns CDR1 LNHDA and CDR2 SQIVND (reference sequence). V lost 9 bases, J lost 0 bases, and 12 bases lay in between. The CDR3 sequence is 14 residues long.

This clonotype was observed a handful of times. The chain is built from TRBV5-1 and TRBJ2-1; 8 bases fit TRBD2. The CDR3 has 15 amino acids. CDR1 and CDR2 from the germline V gene are SGHRS and YFSETQ. Unmatched junction bases numbered 8, after V lost 1 base and J lost 8 bases. This CDR3 is CASSLNRGGVDEQFF. In DNA form, the CDR3 reads TGCGCCAGCAGCTTGAATCGGGGGGGGGTCGATGAGCAGTTCTTC.

This clonotype was seen repeatedly, ten times or more. The chain has TRBV3-1 and TRBJ2-7; maybe TRBD1 (6 bases). There are 13 residues in the CDR3. V lost 10 bases and J 2 bases, leaving 15 bases between the germline ends. Germline V gives CDR1 LGHDT, CDR2 YNNKEL (reference sequence). The CDR3 sequence: CATRATGAYEQYF. The CDR3 DNA is TGTGCCACCAGGGCGACAGGCGCCTACGAGCAGTACTTC.